These T cell receptor beta chains were read from a single sample in a study of T cell changes during pregnancy in multiple sclerosis. Clones were read by immunoSEQ multiplex PCR, and TCRdb kept only the in-frame ones, dropping some. The sample lists about 43,000 clones, approximately 87% occurring once. The material was peripheral blood, obtained in the second trimester of pregnancy. The receptors shown here come from a female donor in good health, enrolled as a control in a pregnancy study. Each CDR3 is given with its conserved first and last residue. Fields, in order: clone size, J gene, V gene, D gene, CDR3 protein, CDR3 DNA. A D gene is named only where the DNA matches it firmly. Size tells how often a clone was seen (once, few, many) or the class of an expanded clone, and some rows leave it out.

>once|TRBJ2-1|TRBV6-6|TRBD1
CASSPGQVSSHNEQFF
TGTGCCAGCAGTCCGGGACAGGTTTCATCCCACAATGAGCAGTTCTTC
>.|TRBJ2-7|TRBV10-3|.
CAIRNPSDRSGDEQYF
TGTGCCATCAGGAACCCCTCCGACAGGTCCGGGGACGAGCAGTACTTC
>.|TRBJ2-1|TRBV7-2|TRBD2
CASSLAGTSQYNEQFF
TGTGCCAGCAGCTTAGCCGGGACTAGCCAATACAATGAGCAGTTCTTC
>.|TRBJ2-5|TRBV19|.
CASSIDSEETQYF
TGTGCCAGTAGTATAGACTCGGAAGAGACCCAGTACTTC
>.|TRBJ1-3|TRBV7-2|TRBD1
CASSLQGARGNTIYF
TGTGCCAGCAGCTTACAGGGGGCGAGAGGAAACACCATATATTTT
>.|TRBJ2-5|TRBV11-2|TRBD2
CASSVVAGGGGETQYF
TGTGCCAGCAGCGTGGTAGCCGGGGGGGGCGGCGAGACCCAGTACTTC
>.|TRBJ2-7|TRBV5-1|.
CASSLAYRYF
TGCGCCAGCAGCTTGGCCTACAGGTACTTC
>.|TRBJ1-2|TRBV10-3|.
CAISANRSSSHYGYTF
TGTGCCATCAGTGCCAACCGGTCCTCGTCCCACTATGGCTACACCTTC
>.|TRBJ2-2|TRBV7-2|TRBD2
CASSSIAGGPGELFF
TGTGCCAGCAGCTCCATAGCGGGGGGACCCGGGGAGCTGTTTTTT
>.|TRBJ2-5|TRBV2|.
CASSPRDSKETQYF
TGTGCCAGCAGTCCCCGGGACTCCAAAGAGACCCAGTACTTC
>.|TRBJ1-5|TRBV6-1|.
CASSEVVSNQPQHF
TGTGCCAGCAGTGAGGTGGTCAGTAATCAGCCCCAGCATTTT
>.|TRBJ2-2|TRBV30|.
CAWSGGQLIGELFF
TGTGCCTGGAGTGGGGGGCAACTTATCGGGGAGCTGTTTTTT
>.|TRBJ1-1|TRBV7-9|.
CASSLVKILAAPSAEAFF
TGTGCCAGCAGCTTGGTTAAAATTCTGGCTGCCCCAAGCGCTGAAGCTTTCTTT
>.|TRBJ2-1|TRBV11-2|.
CASSSRGEQGLGEQFF
TGTGCCAGCAGCTCTAGGGGTGAACAGGGTTTAGGTGAGCAGTTCTTC
>.|TRBJ1-5|TRBV10-3|.
CAISEAGSSNQPQHF
TGTGCCATCAGTGAGGCAGGGTCGAGCAATCAGCCCCAGCATTTT
>.|TRBJ2-1|TRBV11-2|TRBD2
CASSPSGSEQFF
TGTGCCAGCAGCCCAAGCGGGAGTGAGCAGTTCTTC
>.|TRBJ1-2|TRBV7-2|TRBD1
CASSQSGTGVYGYTF
TGTGCCAGCAGCCAAAGTGGGACAGGGGTATATGGCTACACCTTC
>.|TRBJ1-3|TRBV19|TRBD1
CATIRDRGTGNTIYF
TGTGCCACCATAAGGGACAGGGGGACTGGAAACACCATATATTTT
>.|TRBJ1-1|TRBV9|.
CASSVGLLGPNTEAFF
TGTGCCAGCAGCGTAGGTCTTCTGGGCCCGAACACTGAAGCTTTCTTT
>.|TRBJ2-3|TRBV7-2|TRBD2
CASSPSPSGGYEDTQYF
TGTGCCAGCAGCCCGAGCCCTAGCGGGGGGTATGAGGATACGCAGTATTTT
>.|TRBJ2-7|TRBV6-5|TRBD1
CASRGQGDSYEQYF
TGTGCCAGCCGGGGACAGGGAGATTCCTACGAGCAGTACTTC
>.|TRBJ2-5|TRBV11-2|.
CASSSISGQETQYF
TGTGCCAGCAGCTCGATTAGCGGCCAAGAGACCCAGTACTTC